This TCR beta chain was observed in a study of glioma-infiltrating T cells. This clonotype was seen a handful of times. A much larger clone lies a single base off, so this may be a read error. TCR alpha and beta CDR3 regions were amplified from RNA using iRepertoire nested multiplex PCR. Tissue mRNA or PBMC total RNA, roughly 90-450 ng, went into one-step reverse transcription and amplification. TCRdb independently ran MiXCR on the multiplex PCR reads; one entry per CDR3 protein. The table includes around 100,000 distinct CDR3 sequences, under 30% detected once. The CDR3 runs to 13 residues. CDR1 is MNHNS, CDR2 SASEGT, per germline. The V gene lost 6 bases and the J gene lost 4 bases, with 10 bases spanning the gap.

This TCR was sampled from a human donor with low-grade glioma or glioblastoma, undergoing nonglioma brain surgery, or in good health (not recorded which). What was sequenced was glioma tissue, nonneoplastic brain tissue, or PBMCs (not recorded which). This chain joins TRBV6-1 and TRBJ1-5, with D perhaps matching TRBD1 (6 bases). This CDR3 reads CASSITGNQPQHF. Here the CDR3 DNA reads TGTGCCAGCAGCATTACAGGGAATCAGCCCCAGCATTTT.